Sequencing of this T cell receptor (beta chain) was carried out in a study of HIV-infected patients and healthy controls. General study findings and limits: Compared with healthy controls, HIV-infected patients showed less CDR3 sharing between individuals. HIV-associated CDR3 frequencies dropped significantly during therapy; CMV-associated ones, mostly rising, changed nonsignificantly.

The CDR3 runs to 16 residues. The ends lost 0 bases at V and 6 bases at J; junction bases unmatched: 8. Germline V gives CDR1 SGDLS, CDR2 YYNGEE. Alpha and beta constant-region primers primed reverse transcription of approximately 0.55 ug RNA. Each of the alpha and beta chains got its own library through chain-specific third strand synthesis with indices. TCRdb redid the calling of the 5' RACE reads with MiXCR, one entry per CDR3 protein. The sample lists some 8,900 distinct CDR3 sequences, approximately 9.1% occurring once. Worth noting for this clonotype: Its antigen remains unknown.

Roughly three months, about 14 weeks, into antiretroviral therapy, follow-up blood was collected. Whole blood was used without fractionation, so all unsorted peripheral T cells were included. RNA came from 2 to 2.5 ml of peripheral blood. The V gene is TRBV9, the J gene TRBJ2-1, with 8 nucleotides matching TRBD2. The sample here was blood, taken during antiretroviral therapy. The TCR sequence derives from an adult with HIV infection. The CDR3 DNA sequence: TGTGCCAGCAGCGTAGGGTCGCGGGAGGAAACCAATGAGCAGTTCTTC. Its protein product is CASSVGSREETNEQFF.